Below, 5 T cell receptor beta chains from the same sample are listed, as sequenced in a study of CD8 T cells in Susac syndrome. RNA was extracted with the RNeasy kit, and a quantity of roughly 0.45 to 1 ug was reverse transcribed using random hexamers. TCRdb processed the immunoSEQ multiplex PCR reads anew with MiXCR; each CDR3 protein has one entry. The sample has about 60,000 distinct CDR3 sequences; around nine tenths are singletons. The sequenced sample consisted of CD8+ T cells from PBMCs. The receptor set was obtained from a human donor in good health.

This chain joins TRBV5-6 and TRBJ2-7; 10 bases are shared with TRBD2. With 3 bases clipped from V and 0 bases from J, the junction kept 15 bases outside the gene matches. The CDR3 covers 19 residues. The germline V gene has CDR1 SGHDT and CDR2 YYEEEE. CDR3 region: CASSSTTLTSGWNSYEQYF. The CDR3 nucleotides are TGTGCCAGCAGCTCTACTACTCTGACTAGCGGGTGGAACTCCTACGAGCAGTACTTC.

V gene TRBV12-3 or TRBV12-4 combines with J gene TRBJ1-4; D is uncertain. Trimming shortened V by 6 bases and J by 0 bases, and 11 bases separated the two germline ends. The CDR3 is made up of 15 amino acids. As DNA, the CDR3 is TGTGCCAGCAGCGCCCACGGTGCAACTAATGAAAAACTGTTTTTT. Encoded protein: CASSAHGATNEKLFF.

The CDR3 spells CASSQEREDGYTF. The CDR3 bases are TGCGCCAGCAGCCAAGAAAGGGAGGACGGCTACACCTTC. The V gene is TRBV4-3, the J gene TRBJ1-2, with no clear D. The CDR3 covers 13 residues. Germline assignment: CDR1 LGHNA and CDR2 YSLEER. V lost 0 bases and J lost 8, with 10 bases in between.

The chain recombines TRBV10-3 with TRBJ2-5, with TRBD1 matching 11 bases. Germline assignment: CDR1 ENHRY and CDR2 SYGVKD. The CDR3 consists of 19 residues. The V segment lost 3 bases and the J segment 1 base; nucleotides outside the gene matches: 13. CDR3 nucleotide sequence: TGTGCCATCAGTGAAATCCTACCCTCCGGGACAGGGGGCCAAGAGACCCAGTACTTC. It is translated as CAISEILPSGTGGQETQYF.

The J gene is TRBJ1-1, the V gene TRBV5-1; no clear D. The CDR3 runs 14 residues. The V end was cut by 0 bases, the J end by 1 base, with 7 bases between. Germline CDR1 SGHRS, CDR2 YFSETQ. CDR3 coding DNA: TGCGCCAGCAGCTTGGAGGTGGAGAACACTGAAGCTTTCTTT. Translated: CASSLEVENTEAFF.